This T cell receptor (beta chain) was obtained from a study of cytomegalovirus exposure and HLA in healthy donors. Overall study results and limits: The study listed roughly 150 cytomegalovirus-associated TCR beta chains. Researchers reported that a few CMV-associated chains were confirmed in vitro as CMV antigen-specific.

V shed 5 bases, J shed 2 bases, and the junction held 6 bases outside the gene matches. Per germline, CDR1 MNHNY and CDR2 SVGAGI (reference sequence). This CDR3 is built from 15 residues. A word on this clone: Its specificity is unknown.

The PCR had 60 Vbeta and 13 Jbeta primers. Repertoires were generated with immunoSEQ multiplex PCR, while TCRdb's copy carries only in-frame clones and drops some. The repertoire has 150,000 or so clones, 70% to 80% of them found once; the top ten carry under 4.5%. The sample consisted of PBMCs. The TCR was taken from a woman in her 40s in good health and CMV-seronegative. This chain uses TRBV6-6 with TRBJ2-7, with 10 bases that match TRBD1. The CDR3: CASSPRDRGTYEQYF. CDR3 nucleotides: TGTGCCAGCAGTCCCCGGGACAGGGGAACCTACGAGCAGTACTTC.